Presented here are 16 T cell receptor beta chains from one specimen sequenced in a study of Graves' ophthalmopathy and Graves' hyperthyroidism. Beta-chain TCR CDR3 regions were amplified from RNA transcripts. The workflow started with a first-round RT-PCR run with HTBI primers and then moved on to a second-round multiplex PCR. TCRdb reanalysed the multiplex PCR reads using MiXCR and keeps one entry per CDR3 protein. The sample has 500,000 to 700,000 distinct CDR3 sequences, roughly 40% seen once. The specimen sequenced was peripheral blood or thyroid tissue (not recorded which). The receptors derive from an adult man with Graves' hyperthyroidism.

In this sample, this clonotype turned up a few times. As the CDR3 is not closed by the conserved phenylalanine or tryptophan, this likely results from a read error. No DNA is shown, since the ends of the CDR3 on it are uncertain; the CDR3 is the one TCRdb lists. CDR3 loop: CASSLLAG. The chain carries TRBV12-3 or TRBV12-4 and TRBJ2-7; the D segment call TRBD2 is taken from the table without a DNA check. The CDR3 numbers 8 amino acids, ends counted.

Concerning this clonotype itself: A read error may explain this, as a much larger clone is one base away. The CDR3 is CASNLAGSTYEQYF. The CDR3 nucleotides are TGTGCCAGCAACTTAGCGGGGAGTACCTACGAGCAGTACTTC. The chain is built from TRBV7-8 and TRBJ2-7, with 8 bases lining up with TRBD2. The CDR3 totals 14 residues. Germline CDR1 is SGHVS and CDR2 is FQNEAQ.

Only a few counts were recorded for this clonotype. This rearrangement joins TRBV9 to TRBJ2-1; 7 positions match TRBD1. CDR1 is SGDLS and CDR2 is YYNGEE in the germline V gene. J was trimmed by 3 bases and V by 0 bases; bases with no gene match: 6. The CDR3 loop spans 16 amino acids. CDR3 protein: CASSVESGQSYNEQFF. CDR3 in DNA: TGTGCCAGCAGCGTAGAGTCGGGACAGAGCTACAATGAGCAGTTCTTC. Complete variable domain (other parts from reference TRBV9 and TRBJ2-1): DSGVTQTPKHLITATGQRVTLRCSPRSGDLSVYWYQQSLDQGLQFLIQYYNGEERAKGNILERFSAQQFPDLHSELNLSSLELGDSALYFCASSVESGQSYNEQFFGPGTRLTVL.

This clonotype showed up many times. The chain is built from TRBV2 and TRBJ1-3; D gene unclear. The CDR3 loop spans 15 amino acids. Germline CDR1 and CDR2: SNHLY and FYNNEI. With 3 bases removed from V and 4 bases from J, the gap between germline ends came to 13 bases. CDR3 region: CASSDWVISGNTIYF. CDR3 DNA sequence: TGTGCCAGCAGTGATTGGGTTATCTCCGGAAACACCATATATTTT.

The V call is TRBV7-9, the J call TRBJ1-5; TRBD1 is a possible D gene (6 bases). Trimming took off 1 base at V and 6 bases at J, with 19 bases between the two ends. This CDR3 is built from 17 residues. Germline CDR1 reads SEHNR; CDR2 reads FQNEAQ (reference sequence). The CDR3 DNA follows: TGTGCCAGCAGCTTAGGGGGCAGGGGCGTCGTCTCTCAGCCCCAGCATTTT. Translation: CASSLGGRGVVSQPQHF.

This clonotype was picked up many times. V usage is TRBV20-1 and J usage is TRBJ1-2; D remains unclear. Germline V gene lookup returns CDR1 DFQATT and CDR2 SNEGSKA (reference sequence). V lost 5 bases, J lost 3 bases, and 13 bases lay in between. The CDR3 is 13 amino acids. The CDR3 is CSADRPAYYGYTF. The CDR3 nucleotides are TGCAGTGCTGATCGACCCGCCTACTATGGCTACACCTTC.

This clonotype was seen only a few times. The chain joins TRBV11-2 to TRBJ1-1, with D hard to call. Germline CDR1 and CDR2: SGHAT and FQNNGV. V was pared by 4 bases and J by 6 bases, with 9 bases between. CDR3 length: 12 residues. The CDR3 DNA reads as TGTGCCAGCAGCTCGCTCGGGGCTGAAGCTTTCTTT. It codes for CASSSLGAEAFF.

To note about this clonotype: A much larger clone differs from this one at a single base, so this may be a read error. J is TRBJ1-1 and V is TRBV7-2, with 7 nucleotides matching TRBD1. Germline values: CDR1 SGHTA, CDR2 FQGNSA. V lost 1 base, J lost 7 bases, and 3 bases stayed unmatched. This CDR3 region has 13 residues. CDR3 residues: CASSLVHRGEAFF. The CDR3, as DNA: TGTGCCAGCAGCTTAGTGCACAGGGGTGAAGCTTTCTTT.

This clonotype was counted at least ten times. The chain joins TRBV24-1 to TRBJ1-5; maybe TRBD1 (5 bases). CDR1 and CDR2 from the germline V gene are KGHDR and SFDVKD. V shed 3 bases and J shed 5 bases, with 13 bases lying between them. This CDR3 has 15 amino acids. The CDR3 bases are TGTGCCACCAGTGATGGCCGGGGCCCTCATCAGCCCCAGCATTTT. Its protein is CATSDGRGPHQPQHF.

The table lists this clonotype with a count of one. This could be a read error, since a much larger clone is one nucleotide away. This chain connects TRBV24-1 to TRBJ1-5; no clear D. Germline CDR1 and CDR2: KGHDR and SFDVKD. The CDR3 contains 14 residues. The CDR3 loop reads CATSDSYTDQPRHF. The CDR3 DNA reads TGTGCCACCAGTGATTCCTACACGGATCAGCCCCGGCATTTT.

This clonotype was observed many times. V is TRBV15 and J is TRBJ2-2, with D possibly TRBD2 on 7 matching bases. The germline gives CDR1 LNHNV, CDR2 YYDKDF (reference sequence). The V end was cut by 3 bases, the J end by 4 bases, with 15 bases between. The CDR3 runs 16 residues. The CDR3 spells CATSSGRGRGTGELFF. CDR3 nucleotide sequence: TGTGCCACCAGCAGTGGGCGGGGGCGAGGCACCGGGGAGCTGTTTTTT.

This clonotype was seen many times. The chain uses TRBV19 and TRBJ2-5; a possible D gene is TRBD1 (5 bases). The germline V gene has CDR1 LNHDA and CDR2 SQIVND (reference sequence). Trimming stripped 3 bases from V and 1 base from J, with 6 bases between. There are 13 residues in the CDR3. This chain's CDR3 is CASSIDSQETQYF. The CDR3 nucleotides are TGTGCCAGTAGTATTGACAGCCAAGAGACCCAGTACTTC.

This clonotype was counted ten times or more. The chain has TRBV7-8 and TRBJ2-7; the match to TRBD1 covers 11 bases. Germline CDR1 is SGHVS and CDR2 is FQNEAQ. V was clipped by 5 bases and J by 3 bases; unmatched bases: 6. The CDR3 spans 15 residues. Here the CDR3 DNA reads TGTGCCAGCAGCGAGGACAGGGGGCAAATCTACGAGCAGTACTTC. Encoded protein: CASSEDRGQIYEQYF.

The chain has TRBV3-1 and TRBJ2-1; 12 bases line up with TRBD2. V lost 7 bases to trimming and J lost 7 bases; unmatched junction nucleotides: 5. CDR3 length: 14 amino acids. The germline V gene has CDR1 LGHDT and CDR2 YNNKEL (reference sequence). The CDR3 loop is CASMLAGGPNEQFF. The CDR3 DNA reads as TGTGCCAGCATGCTAGCGGGAGGGCCTAATGAGCAGTTCTTC.

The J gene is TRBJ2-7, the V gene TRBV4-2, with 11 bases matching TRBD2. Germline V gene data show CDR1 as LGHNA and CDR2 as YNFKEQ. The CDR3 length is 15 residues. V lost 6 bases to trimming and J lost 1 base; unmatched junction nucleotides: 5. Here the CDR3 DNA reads TGTGCCAGCAGGGCGGGACTAGCGGCATCCTACGAGCAGTACTTC. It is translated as CASRAGLAASYEQYF.

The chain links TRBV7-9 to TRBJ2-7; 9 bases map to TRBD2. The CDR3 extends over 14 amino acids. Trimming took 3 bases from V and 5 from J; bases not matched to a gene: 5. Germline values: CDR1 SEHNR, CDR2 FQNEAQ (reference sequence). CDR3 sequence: CASSFSSGRHEQYF. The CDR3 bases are TGTGCCAGCAGCTTTAGCAGCGGGAGGCACGAGCAGTACTTC.